One TCR beta chain is described in this entry. The antigen is undetermined. The record originates from a study of beta chain features in type 1 diabetes. Per the germline V gene, CDR1 is SGDLS and CDR2 is YYNGEE. The CDR3 spans 15 residues. J was trimmed by 5 bases and V by 1 base; bases with no gene match: 5. Expressed TCRB transcripts got sequenced, as all isolated RNA was reverse transcribed. Deep immunoSEQ sequencing covered naive, central memory and regulatory T cell samples. Measured with immunoSEQ multiplex PCR; TCRdb has only the in-frame clones, and not every one. The sample comprises approximately 400,000 clones, about 15% of which are singletons, and approximately 0.019% rests with the top ten. Study-wide results and caveats: Researchers caution that PCR might favor shorter templates, equally among patients and controls. Type 1 diabetes patients had fewer VDJ junction insertions and more deletions.

The chain couples TRBV9 to TRBJ2-1; TRBD2 matches at 8 bases. The source is a woman between 18 and 30 years old in good health. Sequenced input: naive CD4+ T cells from blood. The CDR3 coding sequence is TGTGCCAGCAGCGTAAGGGGACTAGGGGACAATGAGCAGTTCTTC. It codes for CASSVRGLGDNEQFF.